This T cell receptor (beta chain) was identified during a study of beta chain features in type 1 diabetes. Turning to the study itself: Over all samples combined, around 110 million sorted cells were examined.

V gave up 8 bases and J gave up 0 bases; unmatched junction bases: 2. CDR1 and CDR2 from the germline V gene are MGHDK and SYGVNS. CDR3 length: 15 amino acids. Donors underwent one heparinised blood draw, around 120 mL on average. Expressed TCRB transcripts got sequenced, as all isolated RNA was reverse transcribed. The table came from immunoSEQ multiplex PCR; TCRdb's copy has only in-frame clones and leaves some out. The sample records 360,000 or so clones, less than 20% being singletons. This sequence originates from a woman between 18 and 30 years old in good health. The chain couples TRBV25-1 to TRBJ1-4; TRBD1 matches 11 bases. The sample comprised naive CD4+ T cells from blood. The CDR3 coding sequence is TGTGCCAGCGGGGACAGGGGGACAACTAATGAAAAACTGTTTTTT. Translated: CASGDRGTTNEKLFF.